This TCR beta chain was identified in a study of T cell responses to AZD1222 COVID-19 vaccine. Study-wide results and caveats: Vaccination with two AZD1222 doses was followed by a rise in Spike-specific TCR breadth and depth. After the peak T cell response, and only then, were repertoires sampled. The sample set comprised mostly white British donors with more females, and clonal diversity was possibly underestimated.

The CDR3 has 14 residues. Germline V gene lookup returns CDR1 SGHVS and CDR2 FQNEAQ. V lost 0 bases and J lost 2; bases outside the gene matches: 1. This clone was counted many times. The target antigen is unknown. This same CDR3 is encoded by further DNA sequences in the sample. Sequencing was performed with immunoSEQ multiplex PCR; in TCRdb, only in-frame clones are kept and a portion is missing. The table shows some 200,000 clones, with roughly 93% occurring only once. The input for sequencing was peripheral blood, taken on day 0 of AZD1222 vaccination. J is TRBJ2-7 and V is TRBV7-8; 7 nucleotides line up with TRBD2. This clonotype was sampled from an adult in good health. As DNA, the CDR3 is TGTGCCAGCAGCTTAGCGGGAGGGACCTACGAGCAGTACTTC. Its protein product is CASSLAGGTYEQYF.